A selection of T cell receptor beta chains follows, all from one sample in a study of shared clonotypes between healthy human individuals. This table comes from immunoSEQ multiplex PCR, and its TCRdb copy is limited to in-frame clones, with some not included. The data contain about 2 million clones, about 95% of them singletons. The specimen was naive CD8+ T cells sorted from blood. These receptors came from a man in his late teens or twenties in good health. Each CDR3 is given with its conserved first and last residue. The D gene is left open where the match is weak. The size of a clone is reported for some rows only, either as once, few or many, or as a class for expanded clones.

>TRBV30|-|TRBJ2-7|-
CAWSVQTSPVYEQYF
TGTGCCTGGAGTGTACAAACTAGCCCTGTCTACGAGCAGTACTTC
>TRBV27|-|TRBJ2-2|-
CASTGLPLGELFF
TGTGCCAGTACTGGACTCCCACTCGGGGAGCTGTTTTTT
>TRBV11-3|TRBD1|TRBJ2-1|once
CASSPAGDRDNEQFF
TGTGCCAGCAGCCCTGCGGGGGACAGGGACAATGAGCAGTTCTTC
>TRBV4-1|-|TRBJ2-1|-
CASSQVRGGEQFF
TGCGCCAGCAGCCAAGTGCGGGGCGGGGAGCAGTTCTTC
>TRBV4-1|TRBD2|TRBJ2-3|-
CASSQGTSGGPSTDTQYF
TGCGCCAGCAGCCAAGGAACTAGCGGGGGGCCTAGCACAGATACGCAGTATTTT
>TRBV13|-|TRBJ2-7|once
CASMGGESYEQYF
TGTGCCAGCATGGGCGGAGAGAGCTACGAGCAGTACTTC
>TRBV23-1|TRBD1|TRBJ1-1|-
CASSQGTECEAFF
TGCGCCAGCAGTCAAGGGACAGAGTGTGAAGCTTTCTTT
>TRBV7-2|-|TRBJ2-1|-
CASSLDRYNEQFF
TGTGCCAGCAGCTTAGACCGATACAATGAGCAGTTCTTC
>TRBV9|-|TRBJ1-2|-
CASSGGGETVGYTF
TGTGCCAGCAGCGGGGGAGGGGAAACCGTTGGCTACACCTTC
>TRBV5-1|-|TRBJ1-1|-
CASSLGAALNTEAFF
TGCGCCAGCAGCTTGGGAGCGGCTTTGAACACTGAAGCTTTCTTT
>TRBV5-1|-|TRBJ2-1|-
CASSLGGNEQFF
TGCGCCAGCAGCTTGGGCGGCAATGAGCAGTTCTTC
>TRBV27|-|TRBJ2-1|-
CASRPGFSYNEQFF
TGTGCCAGCAGGCCGGGGTTCTCCTACAATGAGCAGTTCTTC
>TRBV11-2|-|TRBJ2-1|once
CASSLVDNEQFF
TGTGCCAGCAGCTTAGTAGACAATGAGCAGTTCTTC
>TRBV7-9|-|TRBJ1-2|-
CASSTLRGKIYGYTF
TGTGCCAGCAGCACCCTGAGAGGGAAAATCTATGGCTACACCTTC
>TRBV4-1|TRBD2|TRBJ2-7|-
CASSQSVLTSGASYEQYF
TGCGCCAGCAGCCAATCCGTCCTGACTAGCGGGGCTTCCTACGAGCAGTACTTC
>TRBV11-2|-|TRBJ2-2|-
CASSLVGGDTGELFF
TGTGCCAGCAGCTTAGTGGGGGGCGACACCGGGGAGCTGTTTTTT
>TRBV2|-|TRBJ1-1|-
CASSEALILEAFF
TGTGCCAGCAGTGAAGCGCTTATCCTTGAAGCTTTCTTT
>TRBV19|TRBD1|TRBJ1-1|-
CASSAFGTAEAFF
TGTGCCAGTAGTGCCTTCGGGACAGCCGAAGCTTTCTTT
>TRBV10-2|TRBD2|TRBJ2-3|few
CASSGGNTDTQYF
TGCGCCAGCAGCGGGGGGAACACAGATACGCAGTATTTT
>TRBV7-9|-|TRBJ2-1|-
CASSLDPLSAYNEQFF
TGTGCCAGCAGCTTAGACCCCCTCAGCGCCTACAATGAGCAGTTCTTC
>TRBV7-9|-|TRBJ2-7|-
CASSPSGINEQYF
TGTGCCAGCAGCCCCTCAGGGATCAACGAGCAGTACTTC
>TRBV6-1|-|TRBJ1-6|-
CASSEEGDYNSPLHF
TGTGCCAGCAGTGAAGAGGGAGATTATAATTCACCCCTCCACTTT
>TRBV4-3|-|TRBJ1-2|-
CASSQVTDLYGYTF
TGCGCCAGCAGCCAAGTGACAGACCTCTATGGCTACACCTTC
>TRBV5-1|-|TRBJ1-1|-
CASSLSGTEAFF
TGCGCCAGCAGCTTGTCCGGGACAGAAGCTTTCTTT
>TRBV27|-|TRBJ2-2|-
CASSLDGGGTGELFF
TGTGCCAGCAGTTTAGACGGGGGTGGCACCGGGGAGCTGTTTTTT
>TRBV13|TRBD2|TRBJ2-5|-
CASSLAGGQETQYF
TGTGCCAGCAGCTTAGCGGGAGGCCAAGAGACCCAGTACTTC
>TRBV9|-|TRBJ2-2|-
CASSSRTESPSNTGELFF
TGTGCCAGCAGCTCGAGGACGGAATCCCCGAGCAACACCGGGGAGCTGTTTTTT
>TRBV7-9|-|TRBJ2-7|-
CASSRPRWGSEQYF
TGTGCCAGCAGCCGCCCCCGTTGGGGTTCCGAGCAGTACTTC
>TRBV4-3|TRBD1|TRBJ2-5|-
CASSRDRGLTQETQYF
TGCGCCAGCAGCCGCGACAGGGGGCTCACCCAAGAGACCCAGTACTTC
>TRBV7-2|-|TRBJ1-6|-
CASSLALGAGSPLHF
TGTGCCAGCAGCTTAGCGTTAGGGGCGGGGTCACCCCTCCACTTT
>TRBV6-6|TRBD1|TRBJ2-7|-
CASGDWTGELHEQYF
TGTGCCAGCGGGGACTGGACAGGGGAGCTCCACGAGCAGTACTTC
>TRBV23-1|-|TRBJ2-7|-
CASSLSVSTSLEQYF
TGCGCCAGCAGTCTCTCGGTCTCGACATCCCTCGAGCAGTACTTC
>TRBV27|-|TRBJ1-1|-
CASSLLAALNTEAFF
TGTGCCAGCAGTTTACTGGCAGCCTTGAACACTGAAGCTTTCTTT
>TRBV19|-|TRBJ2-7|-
CASRLGPEQYF
TGTGCCAGTCGGCTGGGACCCGAGCAGTACTTC
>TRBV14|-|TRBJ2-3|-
CASSPRPTDTQYF
TGTGCCAGCAGCCCCCGCCCCACAGATACGCAGTATTTT
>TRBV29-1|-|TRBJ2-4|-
CSVEEEAKNIQYF
TGCAGCGTTGAAGAAGAGGCCAAAAACATTCAGTACTTC
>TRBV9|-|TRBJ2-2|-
CASSVVDAGELFF
TGTGCCAGCAGCGTAGTCGACGCCGGGGAGCTGTTTTTT
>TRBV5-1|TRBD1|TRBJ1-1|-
CASSMKGQRPLDEAFF
TGCGCCAGCAGCATGAAGGGACAGCGGCCCCTAGATGAAGCTTTCTTT
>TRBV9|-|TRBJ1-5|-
CASSVGGYGGNQPQHF
TGTGCCAGCAGCGTAGGTGGGTATGGCGGCAATCAGCCCCAGCATTTT
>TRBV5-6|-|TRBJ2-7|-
CASSLSPSSYEQYF
TGTGCCAGCAGCTTGAGCCCGAGCTCCTACGAGCAGTACTTC
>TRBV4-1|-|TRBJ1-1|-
CASSFRTGNTEAFF
TGCGCCAGCAGTTTTCGGACGGGAAACACTGAAGCTTTCTTT
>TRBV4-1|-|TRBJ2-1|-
CASSHALGRGSSYNEQFF
TGCGCCAGCAGCCACGCCCTGGGGAGAGGCTCCTCCTACAATGAGCAGTTCTTC
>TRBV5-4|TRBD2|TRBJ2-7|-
CASSFGTSGSYEQYF
TGTGCCAGCAGTTTTGGGACTAGCGGCTCCTACGAGCAGTACTTC
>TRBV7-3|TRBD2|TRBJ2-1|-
CASSLSGGPYNEQFF
TGTGCCAGCAGTCTAAGCGGGGGCCCCTACAATGAGCAGTTCTTC
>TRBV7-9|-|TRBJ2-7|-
CASSPQGGISYEQYF
TGTGCCAGCAGCCCCCAAGGGGGGATCTCCTACGAGCAGTACTTC
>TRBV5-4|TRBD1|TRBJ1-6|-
CASSPGQSNNSPLHF
TGTGCCAGCAGCCCGGGACAGTCCAATAATTCACCCCTCCACTTT
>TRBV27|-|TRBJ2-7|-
CASSTGISYEQYF
TGTGCCAGCAGTACAGGGATTTCCTACGAGCAGTACTTC
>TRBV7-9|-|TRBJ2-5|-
CASSLSTSWVTQYF
TGTGCCAGCAGCTTATCGACCTCCTGGGTGACCCAGTACTTC
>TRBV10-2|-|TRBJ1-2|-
CASSELPGRIYGYTF
TGCGCCAGCAGTGAGTTACCGGGACGGATATATGGCTACACCTTC
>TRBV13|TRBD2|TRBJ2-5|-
CASSLEGLAGAETQYF
TGTGCCAGCAGCTTAGAGGGTCTAGCGGGGGCAGAGACCCAGTACTTC
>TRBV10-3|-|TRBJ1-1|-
CAQRFEAFF
TGTGCCCAGAGATTTGAAGCTTTCTTT
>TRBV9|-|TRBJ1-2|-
CASSVDSGGGYTF
TGTGCCAGCAGCGTAGACAGCGGCGGGGGCTACACCTTC
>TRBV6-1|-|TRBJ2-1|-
CASSARTHPSIEQFF
TGTGCCAGCAGTGCGCGGACTCACCCGAGCATTGAGCAGTTCTTC
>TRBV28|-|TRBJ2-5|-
CASSWGRVNEETQYF
TGTGCCAGCAGTTGGGGCAGAGTTAACGAAGAGACCCAGTACTTC
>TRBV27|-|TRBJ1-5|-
CASSLRRDQPQHF
TGTGCCAGCAGTTTAAGGCGAGATCAGCCCCAGCATTTT
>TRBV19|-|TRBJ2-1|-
CASSIEALSYNEQFF
TGTGCCAGTAGTATAGAGGCGCTGTCCTACAATGAGCAGTTCTTC
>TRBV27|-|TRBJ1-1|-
CASSFPGSTEAFF
TGTGCCAGCAGTTTTCCGGGGAGCACTGAAGCTTTCTTT
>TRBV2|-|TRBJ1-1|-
CARQGNTEAFF
TGTGCCAGGCAGGGGAACACTGAAGCTTTCTTT
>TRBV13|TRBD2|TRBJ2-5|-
CASSLGGTSGMQETQYF
TGTGCCAGCAGCTTAGGCGGGACTAGCGGGATGCAAGAGACCCAGTACTTC